This T cell receptor (beta chain) was sequenced in a study of blood T cell repertoires in COVID-19 (dated by TCRdb to 2020 to 2022). About the study as a whole: The collaborator samples originated in the United States, Italy and Spain and spanned the acute and convalescent phases of COVID-19. Where available, HLA class I and class II types were taken from metadata supplied by the sample provider and were not determined by assay-based typing. Samples were obtained from the ongoing ImmuneRACE study (first 160 participants) and from over 1,000 subjects provided by 6 global collaborators. The material from the prospective study consisted of cDNA or gDNA derived from T cells, B-cell-depleted T cells, or PBMCs. Sample metadata almost always included a de-identified subject ID, COVID-19 status, age in years and sex. Deeply sampled blood TCRbeta repertoires from subjects exposed to, actively infected with, or recovered from COVID-19 were included in the dataset. The repertoires were released in a freely available public database meant as a resource for research on the immune response to SARS-CoV-2.

A second Seattle source provided samples from volunteer blood donors who had recovered from COVID-19. The collaborating institutions used their own protocols to collect whole blood in K2EDTA tubes. For TCRbeta analysis, collaborators shipped samples in one of three forms: frozen whole blood, isolated PBMCs, or DNA extracted from either of those sample types. TCRbeta CDR3 regions were amplified from genomic DNA using the immunoSEQ Assay, a bias-controlled multiplex PCR. As for the original processing: The number of nucleated cells in each sample was estimated from the amplification of reference gene primers within the assay. To quantify the absolute abundance of each unique TCRbeta CDR3 rearrangement, sequence reads were collapsed and filtered. Productive Simpson clonality was computed per sample as the square root of Simpson's diversity index over productive rearrangements. TCRdb obtained this table from immuneACCESS and retained in-frame rearrangements with V and J assigned. These tables miss some clones; where compared with another copy, unresolved V genes account for less than half of the shortfall, and the remainder is unexplained. V and J calls and clone size are as listed in that table; D and trimming were resolved from the DNA. A total of fewer than 200,000 clones appear in this sample, roughly nine tenths of them only once. Of the sample, less than 2% falls within the top ten clones.

On the study overall, not on this receptor specifically: The quantity of clinical and demographic metadata differed by source and by participant and was supplied without curation.

Points on this clone: The clone's antigen remains unknown. Within one base of it there is no much larger clone, and no base qualities were kept.

The CDR3 goes from the cysteine to the phenylalanine over 13 residues. Left in the record is the CDR3 DNA by itself, 39 bases read in frame from the first base. Germline trimming: 3 bases from V, 4 bases from J; junction bases outside gene matches: 5. Per the germline V gene, SQVTM is the CDR1 and ANQGSEA is the CDR2. The receptor chain draws on TRBV29-1 and TRBJ2-7, with 8 middle bases fitting TRBD2. This receptor was identified in a man between 18 and 29 years old who had recovered from COVID-19. The sequenced sample was peripheral blood. The CDR3 protein: CSVDTGGGYEQYF. The bases are TGCAGCGTTGATACGGGAGGGGGGTACGAGCAGTACTTC.